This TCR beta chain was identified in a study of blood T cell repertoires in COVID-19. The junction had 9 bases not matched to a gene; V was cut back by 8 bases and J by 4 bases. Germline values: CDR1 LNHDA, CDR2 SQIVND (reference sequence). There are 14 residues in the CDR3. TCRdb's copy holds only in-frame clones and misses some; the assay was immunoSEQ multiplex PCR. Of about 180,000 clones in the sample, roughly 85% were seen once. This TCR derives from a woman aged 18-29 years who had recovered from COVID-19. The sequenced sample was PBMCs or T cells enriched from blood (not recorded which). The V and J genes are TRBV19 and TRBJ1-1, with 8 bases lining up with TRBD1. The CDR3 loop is CASATGTGSTEAFF. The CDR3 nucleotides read TGTGCCAGTGCCACCGGGACAGGATCCACTGAAGCTTTCTTT.